This T cell receptor beta chain came from a study of cytotoxic CD8 clonotypes in ibrutinib-treated CLL. Whole-study context: Across the patients, about a dozen were relapsed/refractory, around 16 treatment-naive and 17 to 18 IGHV unmutated.

The repertoire was sequenced with immunoSEQ multiplex PCR; TCRdb's copy has only in-frame clones and lacks some. The data hold just over 200,000 clones, with over 65% observed a single time. This clone was picked up a small number of times. The antigen remains undetermined. Study-wide results and caveats: On treatment, the uncommon public clonotypes contracted or remained stable.

The CDR3 runs 13 residues. Trimming stripped 0 bases from V and 4 bases from J, with 7 bases between. CDR1 LGHNA and CDR2 YNFKEQ come from the germline V gene. The input for sequencing was PBMCs, taken after 12 months of ibrutinib treatment. The gene calls are TRBV4-2 and TRBJ2-7; D is perhaps TRBD2 (6 bases). The source of this sequence is a human donor with chronic lymphocytic leukemia. Here the CDR3 reads CASSQEEGYEQYF. The CDR3 DNA follows: TGTGCCAGCAGCCAAGAGGAGGGGTACGAGCAGTACTTC.